A selection of T cell receptor beta chains follows, all from one sample in a study of T cell changes during pregnancy in multiple sclerosis. Clones were sequenced by immunoSEQ multiplex PCR, and TCRdb holds only the in-frame ones, with some missing. Of 90,000 to 120,000 clones listed, about nine tenths are singletons. The sequenced sample was peripheral blood, obtained in the third trimester of pregnancy. The source is a female donor in good health, enrolled as a control in a pregnancy study. The CDR3 runs from the conserved cysteine through the conserved F or W.

v_call,j_call,cdr3_aa
TRBV7-2,TRBJ1-1,CASRPEGHTNTEAFF
TRBV10-3,TRBJ1-2,CAISDDIGGIYGYTF
TRBV27,TRBJ2-3,CASAIDRTSTDTQYF
TRBV9,TRBJ2-5,CASSVGGGQETQYF
TRBV25-1,TRBJ1-1,CASSETGEAFF
TRBV29-1,TRBJ2-1,CSVEDLGERRSSYNEQFF
TRBV9,TRBJ1-5,CARWTGVPNQPQHF
TRBV5-6,TRBJ1-6,CASSSGTGVNSPLHF
TRBV19,TRBJ1-1,CASSGGRGSEAFF
TRBV6-5,TRBJ1-1,CASSYRTGATEAFF
TRBV28,TRBJ2-7,CASSPIGTPGIHSYEQYF
TRBV7-9,TRBJ1-1,CASSLGRQMNTEAFF
TRBV7-3,TRBJ2-7,CASSAGGSSYEQYF
TRBV5-1,TRBJ2-1,CASSLVSGGTLYNEQFF
TRBV14,TRBJ2-6,CASSQDQSRGRNSGANVLTF
TRBV19,TRBJ1-1,CASSTTGTGGTEAFF
TRBV7-8,TRBJ1-4,CASSPVGGGGEKLFF
TRBV10-3,TRBJ1-2,CAISGISYYGYTF
TRBV27,TRBJ1-2,CASSLVGGEFYGYTF
TRBV15,TRBJ1-2,CATSRPTAGVGGYTF
TRBV6-5,TRBJ1-2,CASSPGGTGNYGYTF
TRBV10-3,TRBJ2-2,CAISEGTSGVGAGELFF
TRBV10-3,TRBJ2-7,CAISQTYEQYF
TRBV5-4,TRBJ1-1,CASSPGFPGTGGTEAFF
TRBV9,TRBJ1-1,CASSVGGVGTEAFF
TRBV6-1,TRBJ2-2,CASSEGLAGEEGELFF
TRBV7-3,TRBJ1-3,CASSAGGGNTIYF
TRBV15,TRBJ1-1,CATSRDRGVTEAFF
TRBV11-3,TRBJ1-2,CANTGTGGRGGYTF
TRBV19,TRBJ1-2,CASSIGRTSYGYTF
TRBV7-2,TRBJ2-7,CASSWSGYEQYF
TRBV6-1,TRBJ1-4,CASQGTYNEKLFF
TRBV9,TRBJ2-5,CASSVGGEETQYF
TRBV6-5,TRBJ1-2,CASSSRPGDGYTF
TRBV27,TRBJ2-3,CASSLGGAVTDTQYF
TRBV16,TRBJ1-2,CASSPGVRGDGYTF